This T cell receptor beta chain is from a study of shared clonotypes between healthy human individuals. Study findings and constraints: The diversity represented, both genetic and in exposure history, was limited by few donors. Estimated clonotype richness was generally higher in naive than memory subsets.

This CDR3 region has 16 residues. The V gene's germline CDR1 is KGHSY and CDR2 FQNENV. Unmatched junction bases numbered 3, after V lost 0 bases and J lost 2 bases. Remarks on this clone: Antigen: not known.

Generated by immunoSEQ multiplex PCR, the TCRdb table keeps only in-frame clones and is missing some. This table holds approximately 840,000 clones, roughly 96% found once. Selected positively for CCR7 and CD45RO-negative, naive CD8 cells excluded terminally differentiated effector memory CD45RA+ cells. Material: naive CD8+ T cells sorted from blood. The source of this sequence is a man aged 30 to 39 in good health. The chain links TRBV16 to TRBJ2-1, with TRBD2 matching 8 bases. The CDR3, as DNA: TGTGCCAGCAGCCAATCGATACTAGCGGCCTACAATGAGCAGTTCTTC. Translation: CASSQSILAAYNEQFF.